The rows below give T cell receptor beta chains drawn from one sample of a study of shared clonotypes between healthy human individuals. Libraries were prepared by immunoSEQ multiplex PCR; TCRdb keeps only in-frame clonotypes and omits some of them. The sample contains 450,000 to 600,000 clones, roughly 78% of which appear only once. The sequencing input was PBMCs. The receptors originated from a woman in her thirties or forties in good health. Some clones in this sample may be carry-over from other donors' samples. Each CDR3 is given with its conserved first and last residue. A D gene is named only where the DNA matches it firmly. The size entry is marked missing in some rows and otherwise reads once, few, many or a size class.

NA	TRBV10-3	TRBJ1-1	TRBD1	CAISGDRTNTEAFF	TGTGCCATCAGTGGGGACAGGACGAACACTGAAGCTTTCTTT
NA	TRBV28	TRBJ2-2	TRBD1	CASSFRGQITGELFF	TGTGCCAGCAGTTTCAGGGGACAGATCACCGGGGAGCTGTTTTTT
NA	TRBV5-6	TRBJ1-2	NA	CASSLVGRVTYGYTF	TGTGCCAGCAGCTTGGTAGGGCGGGTCACATATGGCTACACCTTC
NA	TRBV7-2	TRBJ2-7	TRBD1	CASSPGGQRTSYEQYF	TGTGCCAGCAGCCCTGGGGGACAGCGGACTTCCTACGAGCAGTACTTC
NA	TRBV19	TRBJ2-3	NA	CASSDPGRRLTDTQYF	TGTGCCAGCAGCGATCCGGGACGGCGCCTCACAGATACGCAGTATTTT
NA	TRBV6-1	TRBJ1-1	TRBD1	CASTAGGRTEAFF	TGTGCCAGCACCGCAGGGGGAAGGACTGAAGCTTTCTTT
NA	TRBV5-6	TRBJ1-1	TRBD1	CASSSNRGPHRFGTEAFF	TGTGCCAGCAGCTCCAACAGGGGGCCGCACCGTTTCGGCACTGAAGCTTTCTTT
NA	TRBV7-3	TRBJ1-2	TRBD1	CASSPSGTGSYGYTF	TGTGCCAGCAGCCCCTCCGGGACAGGGTCCTATGGCTACACCTTC
few	TRBV5-1	TRBJ2-3	TRBD1	CASSLVGTGYTDTQYF	TGCGCCAGCAGCTTGGTTGGGACAGGGTACACAGATACGCAGTATTTT
NA	TRBV6-6	TRBJ1-4	NA	CASSLIRGTNEKLFF	TGTGCCAGCAGTTTAATCAGGGGAACTAATGAAAAACTGTTTTTT
NA	TRBV9	TRBJ2-1	NA	CASGHSGEQFF	TGTGCCAGCGGGCACAGCGGTGAGCAGTTCTTC
NA	TRBV11-2	TRBJ2-5	NA	CASSLAGAETQYF	TGTGCCAGCAGCTTAGCTGGGGCCGAGACCCAGTACTTC
NA	TRBV11-2	TRBJ2-5	NA	CASSLASDTTETQYF	TGTGCCAGCAGCTTAGCCTCGGATACAACAGAGACCCAGTACTTC
NA	TRBV25-1	TRBJ2-7	TRBD1	CASSKGQGNYEQYF	TGTGCCAGCAGTAAGGGACAGGGGAACTACGAGCAGTACTTC
NA	TRBV6-1	TRBJ1-2	NA	CASSEAFGHLNYGYTF	TGTGCCAGCAGTGAAGCCTTCGGACACCTCAACTATGGCTACACCTTC
NA	TRBV7-8	TRBJ1-2	TRBD1	CASSLVPGQGSNYGYTF	TGTGCCAGCAGCTTAGTCCCGGGACAGGGTTCTAACTATGGCTACACCTTC
NA	TRBV28	TRBJ2-7	NA	CASSLGGGVYEQYF	TGTGCCAGCAGTTTAGGCGGGGGCGTCTACGAGCAGTACTTC
NA	TRBV9	TRBJ2-7	NA	CASSSTGEQYF	TGTGCCAGCAGCTCCACAGGGGAGCAGTACTTC
NA	TRBV7-9	TRBJ2-7	TRBD2	CASSLSGSNYEQYF	TGTGCCAGCAGTCTTAGCGGGAGCAACTACGAGCAGTACTTC
few	TRBV6-1	TRBJ2-3	TRBD2	CATTSGSSVTDTQYF	TGTGCCACGACTAGCGGGAGTTCCGTCACAGATACGCAGTATTTT
NA	TRBV10-2	TRBJ2-5	TRBD2	CASSESEAGVQTQYF	TGCGCCAGCAGTGAGTCGGAGGCGGGAGTGCAGACCCAGTACTTC
NA	TRBV6-1	TRBJ1-5	NA	CASSESLWGISNQPQHF	TGTGCCAGCAGTGAATCGTTGTGGGGGATCAGCAATCAGCCCCAGCATTTT
NA	TRBV27	TRBJ1-1	NA	CASSSTGPWGTEAFF	TGTGCCAGCAGTTCTACAGGGCCCTGGGGCACTGAAGCTTTCTTT
NA	TRBV28	TRBJ2-7	TRBD1	CASSLRDRVYEQYF	TGTGCCAGCAGTTTACGCGACAGGGTTTACGAGCAGTACTTC
NA	TRBV11-3	TRBJ2-5	NA	CASSLTTSQETQYF	TGTGCCAGCAGCTTAACGACAAGTCAAGAGACCCAGTACTTC
NA	TRBV27	TRBJ2-7	NA	CASSFRDHREQYF	TGTGCCAGCAGTTTCCGGGACCATAGGGAGCAGTACTTC
NA	TRBV20-1	TRBJ2-1	NA	CSASVDNEQFF	TGCAGTGCTAGTGTAGACAATGAGCAGTTCTTC
NA	TRBV4-3	TRBJ2-1	NA	CASSLLPRDEQFF	TGCGCCAGCAGCCTACTCCCTAGGGATGAGCAGTTCTTC
once	TRBV13	TRBJ2-7	TRBD2	CASSSGLGASEQYF	TGTGCCAGCAGCTCTGGACTAGGGGCATCCGAGCAGTACTTC
NA	TRBV5-1	TRBJ1-2	TRBD1	CASSLTGENGYTF	TGCGCCAGCAGCTTGACAGGGGAAAATGGCTACACCTTC
once	TRBV23-1	TRBJ2-7	NA	CASSLRDPYEQYF	TGCGCCAGCAGTTTACGGGACCCCTACGAGCAGTACTTC
NA	TRBV27	TRBJ2-1	NA	CASRGIIAEGYSYNEQFF	TGTGCCAGCAGGGGGATAATAGCGGAGGGGTACTCCTACAATGAGCAGTTCTTC
NA	TRBV6-1	TRBJ2-7	NA	CASSEVGDNEQYF	TGTGCCAGCAGTGAAGTCGGGGATAACGAGCAGTACTTC
NA	TRBV30	TRBJ1-1	TRBD1	CAWGDRVNMNTEAFF	TGTGCCTGGGGGGACAGGGTAAATATGAACACTGAAGCTTTCTTT
NA	TRBV6-4	TRBJ2-2	TRBD1	CASSPRGRGGELFF	TGTGCCAGCAGCCCAAGGGGGCGCGGCGGGGAGCTGTTTTTT
NA	TRBV14	TRBJ1-2	NA	CASSQDVGTDYGYTF	TGTGCCAGCAGCCAAGATGTGGGGACGGACTATGGCTACACCTTC
NA	TRBV29-1	TRBJ1-5	TRBD1	CSVALTGRDQPQHF	TGCAGCGTTGCCCTGACAGGGCGGGATCAGCCCCAGCATTTT
NA	TRBV10-2	TRBJ2-7	NA	CASFSGEQYF	TGCGCCAGCTTTTCTGGCGAGCAGTACTTC
NA	TRBV5-1	TRBJ1-1	TRBD1	CASSLVRTGEGTEAFF	TGCGCCAGCAGCTTGGTCCGGACAGGGGAGGGCACTGAAGCTTTCTTT
NA	TRBV7-8	TRBJ2-1	NA	CASSLATGSEQFF	TGTGCCAGCAGCTTAGCCACCGGAAGTGAGCAGTTCTTC
NA	TRBV14	TRBJ2-5	NA	CASSPDLYQETQYF	TGTGCCAGCAGCCCTGACTTGTACCAAGAGACCCAGTACTTC
NA	TRBV29-1	TRBJ2-2	TRBD2	CSVSSAGGYTGELFF	TGCAGCGTCTCATCGGCGGGAGGTTACACCGGGGAGCTGTTTTTT
NA	TRBV10-2	TRBJ2-2	NA	CASRSTGLNTGELFF	TGCGCCAGCAGATCGACAGGACTGAACACCGGGGAGCTGTTTTTT
NA	TRBV19	TRBJ1-1	TRBD1	CASRSDRETEAFF	TGTGCCAGTAGATCAGACAGGGAAACTGAAGCTTTCTTT
once	TRBV15	TRBJ1-1	NA	CATSRDENTEAFF	TGTGCCACCAGCAGAGATGAGAACACTGAAGCTTTCTTT
NA	TRBV10-3	TRBJ2-7	TRBD2	CAIRGTSGTSYEQYF	TGTGCCATCAGGGGGACTAGCGGCACCTCCTACGAGCAGTACTTC
NA	TRBV28	TRBJ2-6	TRBD1	CASSIRDRGPGANVLTF	TGTGCCAGCAGTATCCGGGACAGGGGGCCTGGGGCCAACGTCCTGACTTTC
NA	TRBV6-5	TRBJ1-2	NA	CASSYAQGYGYTF	TGTGCCAGCAGTTATGCACAGGGCTATGGCTACACCTTC
once	TRBV9	TRBJ1-4	TRBD1	CASSPGTAQNTNEKLFF	TGTGCCAGCAGCCCGGGGACAGCGCAAAATACTAATGAAAAACTGTTTTTT
once	TRBV7-2	TRBJ1-2	NA	CASTAAGVYGYTF	TGTGCCAGCACCGCTGCAGGAGTCTATGGCTACACCTTC
NA	TRBV13	TRBJ2-5	NA	CASSRTTQETQYF	TGTGCCAGCAGCCGAACCACACAAGAGACCCAGTACTTC
NA	TRBV28	TRBJ2-4	TRBD1	CASSPPLTGNIQYF	TGTGCCAGCAGTCCCCCCTTGACAGGGAACATTCAGTACTTC
few	TRBV4-3	TRBJ2-1	TRBD1	CASSQDSGTGGNEQFF	TGCGCCAGCAGCCAAGATTCCGGGACAGGGGGCAATGAGCAGTTCTTC